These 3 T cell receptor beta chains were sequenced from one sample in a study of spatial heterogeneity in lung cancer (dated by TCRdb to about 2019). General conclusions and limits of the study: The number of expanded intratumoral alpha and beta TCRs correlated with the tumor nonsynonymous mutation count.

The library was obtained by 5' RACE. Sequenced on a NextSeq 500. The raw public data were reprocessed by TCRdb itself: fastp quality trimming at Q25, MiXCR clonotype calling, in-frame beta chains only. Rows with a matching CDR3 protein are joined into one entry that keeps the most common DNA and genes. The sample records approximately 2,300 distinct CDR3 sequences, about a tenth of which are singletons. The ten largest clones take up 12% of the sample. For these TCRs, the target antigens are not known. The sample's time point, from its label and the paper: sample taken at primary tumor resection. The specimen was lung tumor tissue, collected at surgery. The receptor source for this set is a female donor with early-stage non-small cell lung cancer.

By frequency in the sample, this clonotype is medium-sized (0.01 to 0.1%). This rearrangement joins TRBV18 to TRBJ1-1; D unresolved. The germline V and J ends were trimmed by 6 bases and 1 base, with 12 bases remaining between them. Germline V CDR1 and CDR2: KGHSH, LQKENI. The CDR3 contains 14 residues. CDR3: CASSPVTRNTEAFF. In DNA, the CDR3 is TGTGCCAGCTCCCCGGTTACAAGGAACACTGAAGCTTTCTTT.

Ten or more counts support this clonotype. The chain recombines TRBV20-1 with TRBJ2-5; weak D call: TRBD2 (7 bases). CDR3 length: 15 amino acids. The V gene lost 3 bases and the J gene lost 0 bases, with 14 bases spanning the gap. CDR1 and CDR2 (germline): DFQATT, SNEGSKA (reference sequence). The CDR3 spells CSASGGPFHQETQYF. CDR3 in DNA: TGCAGTGCTAGCGGGGGGCCCTTCCACCAAGAGACCCAGTACTTC.

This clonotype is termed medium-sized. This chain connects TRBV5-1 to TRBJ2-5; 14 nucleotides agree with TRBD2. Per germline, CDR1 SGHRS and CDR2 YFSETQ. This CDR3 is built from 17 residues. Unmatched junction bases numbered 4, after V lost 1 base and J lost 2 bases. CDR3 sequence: CASSLIGLAGGQETQYF. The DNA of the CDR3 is TGCGCCAGCAGCTTGATCGGACTAGCGGGGGGACAAGAGACCCAGTACTTC. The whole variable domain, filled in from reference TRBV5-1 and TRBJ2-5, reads KAGVTQTPRYLIKTRGQQVTLSCSPISGHRSVSWYQQTPGQGLQFLFEYFSETQRNKGNFPGRFSGRQFSNSRSEMNVSTLELGDSALYLCASSLIGLAGGQETQYFGPGTRLLVL.